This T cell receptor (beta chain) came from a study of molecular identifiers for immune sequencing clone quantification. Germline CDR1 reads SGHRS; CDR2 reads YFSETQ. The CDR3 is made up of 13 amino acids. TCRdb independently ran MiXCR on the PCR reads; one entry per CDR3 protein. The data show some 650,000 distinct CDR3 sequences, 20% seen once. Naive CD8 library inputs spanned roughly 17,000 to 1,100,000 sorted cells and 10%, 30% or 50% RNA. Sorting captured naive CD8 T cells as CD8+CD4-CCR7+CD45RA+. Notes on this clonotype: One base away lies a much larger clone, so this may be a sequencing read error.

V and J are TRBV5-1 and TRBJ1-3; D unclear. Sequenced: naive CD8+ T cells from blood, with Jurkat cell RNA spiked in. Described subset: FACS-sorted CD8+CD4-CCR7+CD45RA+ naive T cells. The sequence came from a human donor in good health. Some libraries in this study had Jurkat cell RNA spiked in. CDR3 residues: CASSLGTGNTTYF. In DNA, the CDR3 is TGCGCCAGCAGCTTGGGGACTGGAAACACCACATATTTT. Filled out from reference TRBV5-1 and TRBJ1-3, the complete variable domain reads KAGVTQTPRYLIKTRGQQVTLSCSPISGHRSVSWYQQTPGQGLQFLFEYFSETQRNKGNFPGRFSGRQFSNSRSEMNVSTLELGDSALYLCASSLGTGNTTYFGEGSWLTVV.